This is a list of T cell receptor beta chains from one sample in a study of T cell responses to AZD1222 COVID-19 vaccine. Repertoires were generated with immunoSEQ multiplex PCR, while TCRdb's copy carries only in-frame clones and drops some. This sample has just over 150,000 clones, with about nine tenths found just once. Sequencing was performed on peripheral blood, taken after recovery from COVID-19. The source of these receptors is an adult who had recovered from COVID-19. Each CDR3 is given with its conserved first and last residue. D genes are given only for firm matches.

CDR3nt | CDR3aa | j_gene | d_gene | v_gene
TGTGCCAGCAGCCCACTGGGCGACTTAAACAATGAGCAGTTCTTC | CASSPLGDLNNEQFF | TRBJ2-1 | . | TRBV7-2
TGTGCCAGCAGCATCCTTGACAGGGACACTGAAGCTTTCTTT | CASSILDRDTEAFF | TRBJ1-1 | . | TRBV21-1
TGTGCCTCTAGCGGGGACTCCTACGAGCAGTACTTC | CASSGDSYEQYF | TRBJ2-7 | TRBD2 | TRBV15
TGTGCCAGCAGTGAATCAGGGGTGGAGGGCTACACCTTC | CASSESGVEGYTF | TRBJ1-2 | . | TRBV6-1
TGTGCCAGTAGCGCCGGGACGGTGAACACTGAAGCTTTCTTT | CASSAGTVNTEAFF | TRBJ1-1 | . | TRBV19
TGCGCCAGCAGCCTGGGACTAGCGGGGCCCTTGGACGAGCAGTACTTC | CASSLGLAGPLDEQYF | TRBJ2-7 | TRBD2 | TRBV5-1
TGTGCCAGCAGCTTGGAGACCGGGGAGCTGTTTTTT | CASSLETGELFF | TRBJ2-2 | . | TRBV5-5
TGTGCCAGCAGTTCCTCAGGACAGGGACCAGAGACCCAGTACTTC | CASSSSGQGPETQYF | TRBJ2-5 | TRBD1 | TRBV28
TGCGCCAGCAGCGATCTCACAGGGTCTACAGACACCATATATTTT | CASSDLTGSTDTIYF | TRBJ1-3 | . | TRBV5-1
TGTGCCAGCATCCCCGGACTTGGGGTTCGCGAAAACATTCAGTACTTC | CASIPGLGVRENIQYF | TRBJ2-4 | . | TRBV5-5
TGCAGCGTTAATAGCGGGAGCTTCTACAATGAGCAGTTCTTC | CSVNSGSFYNEQFF | TRBJ2-1 | TRBD2 | TRBV29-1
TGTGCCAGCAGTTACTCAGACAGGGAGGGGTCTGAAGCTTTCTTT | CASSYSDREGSEAFF | TRBJ1-1 | TRBD1 | TRBV6-6
TGTGCCAGCAGTTCTCCCGGGGCTGGCATTGAAGCTTTCTTT | CASSSPGAGIEAFF | TRBJ1-1 | . | TRBV6-5
TGTGCCAGCAGCTACCTCGGCGGATACGAGCAGTACTTC | CASSYLGGYEQYF | TRBJ2-7 | . | TRBV12-3/TRBV12-4
TGTGCCAGCAGACCCCACCAGCGGGAGGACACTGAAGCTTTCTTT | CASRPHQREDTEAFF | TRBJ1-1 | . | TRBV3-1/TRBV3-2
TGTGCCAGCAGCGTAGAAATAGCGGGAGGGCTCGGCGAGCAGTACTTC | CASSVEIAGGLGEQYF | TRBJ2-7 | TRBD2 | TRBV9
TGTGCCAGCAGCTTAGGGCAAAACAATGAGCAGTTCTTC | CASSLGQNNEQFF | TRBJ2-1 | . | TRBV7-2
TGTGCCAGCAGCGTAAGGACAGGGGAGACTGAAGCTTTCTTT | CASSVRTGETEAFF | TRBJ1-1 | . | TRBV21-1
TGTGCCAGCAGCTTAAAACAGGGGGCCAACCACGAGCAGTACTTC | CASSLKQGANHEQYF | TRBJ2-7 | TRBD1 | TRBV7-9
TGTGCCAGCAGTTACCGGGGGGAAAGTGGCTACACCTTC | CASSYRGESGYTF | TRBJ1-2 | . | TRBV6-2/TRBV6-3
TGTGCCAGCAGTGAGGCCACCCAATACGAGCAGTTCTTC | CASSEATQYEQFF | TRBJ2-1 | . | TRBV6-4
TGTGCCAGCAGTGAAAGAGGGACAGGGATCGGAAAACTGTTTTTT | CASSERGTGIGKLFF | TRBJ1-4 | TRBD1 | TRBV2
TGTGCCAGCAGATCGGGACAGCAATATGGCTACACCTTC | CASRSGQQYGYTF | TRBJ1-2 | TRBD1 | TRBV6-5